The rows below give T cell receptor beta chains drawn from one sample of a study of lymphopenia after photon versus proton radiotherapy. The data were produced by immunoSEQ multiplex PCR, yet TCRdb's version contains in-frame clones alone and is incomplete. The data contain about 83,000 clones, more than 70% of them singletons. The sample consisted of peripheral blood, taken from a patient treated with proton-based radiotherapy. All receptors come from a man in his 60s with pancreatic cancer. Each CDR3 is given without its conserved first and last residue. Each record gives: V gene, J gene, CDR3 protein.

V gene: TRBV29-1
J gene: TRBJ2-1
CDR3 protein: SVEYNWGDEQF

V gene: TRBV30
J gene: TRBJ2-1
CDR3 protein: AWTGGVNEQF

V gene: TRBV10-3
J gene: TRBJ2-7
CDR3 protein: ATQGTALGEQY

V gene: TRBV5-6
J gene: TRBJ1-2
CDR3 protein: ASSLERGQGPSGYT

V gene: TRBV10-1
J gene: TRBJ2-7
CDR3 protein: ASKGDEQY

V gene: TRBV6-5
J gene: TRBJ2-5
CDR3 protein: ASSNNPGGGETQY

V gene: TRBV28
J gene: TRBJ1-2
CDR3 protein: ASYRVGGYT

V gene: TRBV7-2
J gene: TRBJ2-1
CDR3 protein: ASSPGPVDEQF

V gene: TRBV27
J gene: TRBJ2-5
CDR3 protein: ASRKLDRGETQY

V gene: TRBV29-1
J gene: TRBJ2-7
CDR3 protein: SVLLGTSTYEQY

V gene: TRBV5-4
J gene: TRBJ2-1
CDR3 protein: ASSLGQGNNEQF

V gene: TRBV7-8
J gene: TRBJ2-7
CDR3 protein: ASSLVGTGFNEQY

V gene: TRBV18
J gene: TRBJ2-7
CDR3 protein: ASSLTISPNEQY

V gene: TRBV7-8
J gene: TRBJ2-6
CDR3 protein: ASSPKWGVSGANVLT

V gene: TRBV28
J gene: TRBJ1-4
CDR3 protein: ASSPGSRSEKLF

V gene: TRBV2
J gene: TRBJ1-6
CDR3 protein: ASTPRQGYNSPLH

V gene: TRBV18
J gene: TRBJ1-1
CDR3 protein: ASSKTGERTEAF

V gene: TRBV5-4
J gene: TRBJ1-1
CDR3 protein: ASSLVNGAEAF